Below are 26 T cell receptor beta chains sequenced from a single sample in a study of breast tumors, draining lymph nodes, adjacent tissues. TCRdb reprocessed the multiplex PCR reads via MiXCR and lists one record per CDR3 protein. Of about 21,000 distinct CDR3 sequences listed, roughly 50% are singletons. Sample: breast tumor tissue. Every receptor here comes from a female donor with breast cancer. Some clones in this sample may be carry-over from other donors' samples.

In its sample, this clonotype was seen once. The CDR3 spells CASRAGTGFILGSPLHF. Written as DNA, the CDR3 is TGTGCCAGCAGGGCCGGGACAGGGTTCATCTTAGGTTCACCCCTCCACTTT. This chain connects TRBV6-5 to TRBJ1-6, with TRBD1 matching over 9 bases. The V gene's germline CDR1 is MNHEY and CDR2 SVGAGI. Trimming took 6 bases from V and 9 from J; bases not matched to a gene: 15. The CDR3 is 17 amino acids.

This clonotype was observed a single time. The chain employs TRBV6-1 and TRBJ1-5; tentatively, D is TRBD1 (6 bases). Deletions cut 1 base from V and 6 bases from J, with 13 bases between. Germline V gene data show CDR1 as MNHNS and CDR2 as SASEGT. The CDR3 length is 15 residues. CDR3 amino acids: CASSEGAGTSQPQHF. Written as DNA, the CDR3 is TGTGCCAGCAGTGAAGGAGCAGGGACAAGTCAGCCCCAGCATTTT.

There are many counts of this clonotype. The chain combines TRBV27 with TRBJ2-1; 10 nucleotides align to TRBD2. After removal of 2 bases from V and 5 bases from J, the junction contained 3 bases not matched to a gene. The CDR3 totals 15 residues. Germline assignment: CDR1 MNHEY and CDR2 SMNVEV (reference sequence). The CDR3 DNA reads TGTGCCAGCAGTTTAGGTCTAGCGGGGGACAATGAGCAGTTCTTC. Residues: CASSLGLAGDNEQFF.

This chain's CDR3 is CASSQTGTGTAYEQYF. The DNA for the CDR3 is TGTGCCAGCAGTCAAACCGGGACAGGGACCGCCTACGAGCAGTACTTC. This sequence joins TRBV25-1 and TRBJ2-7, with 9 bases identical to TRBD1. In germline, CDR1 is MGHDK, CDR2 SYGVNS. V shed 5 bases and J 2 bases; nucleotides not matched to a gene: 10. This CDR3 region has 16 residues.

At least ten counts were recorded for this clonotype. J is TRBJ2-1 and V is TRBV7-8; D may be TRBD1 or TRBD2 (5 bases each). The CDR3 spans 19 residues. The germline V and J ends were trimmed by 5 bases and 0 bases, with 23 bases remaining between them. CDR1 and CDR2 from the germline V gene are SGHVS and FQNEAQ. The CDR3 sequence: CASSRLRAGEGYSYNEQFF. The CDR3 region has the DNA TGTGCCAGCAGCCGCCTTAGGGCGGGCGAGGGGTACTCCTACAATGAGCAGTTCTTC.

In its sample, this clonotype is medium-sized. This chain connects TRBV25-1 to TRBJ1-4; TRBD1 aligns across 9 bases. J gave up 8 bases and V 4 bases, and 5 bases lay outside the gene matches. The length of the CDR3 is 14 residues. Germline CDR1 is MGHDK and CDR2 is SYGVNS. Here the CDR3 DNA reads TGTGCCAGCAGTGTTGGGACAGGGCTCGAAAAACTGTTTTTT. It codes for CASSVGTGLEKLFF.

CDR3 residues: CASSPWWGTSGDTQYF. As DNA, the CDR3 is TGTGCCAGCAGCCCCTGGTGGGGGACTAGCGGGGATACGCAGTATTTT. The V call is TRBV9, the J call TRBJ2-3; the match to TRBD2 covers 12 bases. Germline loops: CDR1 SGDLS, CDR2 YYNGEE. This CDR3 spans 16 amino acids. Trimming cost V 4 bases and J 6 bases; bases outside gene matches: 9.

This clonotype occurred many times. The chain recombines TRBV5-1 with TRBJ2-7; TRBD2 matches 7 bases. The germline V gene has CDR1 SGHRS and CDR2 YFSETQ. Losses at the gene ends were 4 bases for V and 0 bases for J; bases not matched to a gene: 1. CDR3 length: 13 residues. CDR3 loop: CASSGGSSYEQYF. CDR3 DNA: TGCGCCAGCAGCGGCGGGAGCTCCTACGAGCAGTACTTC.

The gene calls are TRBV20-1 and TRBJ2-7; 14 bases map to TRBD2. V trimming: 6 bases; J trimming: 1 base; junction bases outside the gene matches: 11. The CDR3 contains 17 residues. Germline CDR1 and CDR2: DFQATT and SNEGSKA (reference sequence). CDR3: CSAEGLAGGKNSYEQYF. CDR3 DNA sequence: TGCAGTGCGGAAGGACTAGCGGGAGGTAAAAATTCCTACGAGCAGTACTTC.

This clonotype was counted many times. The chain carries TRBV3-2 and TRBJ2-7. TRBV3-2 is annotated as a pseudogene. This CDR3 region has 15 residues. This CDR3 is CASSQVRGSPYEQYF. For the CDR3, the DNA is TGTGCCAGCAGCCAAGTTCGCGGGAGCCCCTACGAGCAGTACTTC.

Turning to this clonotype: Relative to the germline gene, one junction end is altered; a read error may explain this. The chain couples TRBV6-6 to TRBJ1-1; the D is unclear. The CDR3 has 13 residues. Germline V CDR1 and CDR2: MNHNY, SVGAGI (reference sequence). CDR3 in amino acids: CASSSSLGTEALF. CDR3 DNA sequence: TGTGCCAGCAGCTCTTCGCTGGGCACTGAAGCTCTCTTT.

This clonotype occurred many times. The chain is built from TRBV6-5 and TRBJ2-6, with D unresolved. CDR3 length: 14 residues. Trimming removed 5 bases at V and 0 bases at J, with 5 bases between. In germline, CDR1 is MNHEY, CDR2 SVGAGI. The CDR3 DNA is TGTGCCAGCAGTCCCCCCTCTGGGGCCAACGTCCTGACTTTC. Its translation is CASSPPSGANVLTF.

Ten or more counts support this clonotype. V gene TRBV12-3 or TRBV12-4 combines with J gene TRBJ1-5; 7 bases are shared with TRBD1. The CDR3 covers 17 residues. Trimming took 5 bases from V and 0 from J; bases not matched to a gene: 10. The CDR3 is CASSLNSGGGSNQPQHF. The CDR3, as DNA: TGTGCCAGCAGTCTCAACTCAGGGGGAGGTAGCAATCAGCCCCAGCATTTT.

The rearrangement joins TRBV20-1 to TRBJ1-4; D not resolved. This CDR3 has 15 amino acids. V was cut by 1 base and J by 3 bases, with 12 bases left in between. Germline values: CDR1 DFQATT, CDR2 SNEGSKA (reference sequence). CDR3 loop: CSARAGEAPNEKLFF. CDR3 in DNA: TGCAGTGCTAGAGCCGGCGAAGCTCCTAATGAAAAACTGTTTTTT.

Many counts were recorded for this clonotype. The chain carries TRBV28 and TRBJ1-4, with unresolved D. The germline gives CDR1 MDHEN, CDR2 SYDVKM. The germline V and J ends were trimmed by 8 bases and 4 bases, with 11 bases remaining between them. CDR3 length: 13 residues. CDR3 nucleotide sequence: TGTGCCAGCCTAAGACGGGATAATGAAAAACTGTTTTTT. Protein: CASLRRDNEKLFF.

This clonotype ranks as medium-sized. The rearrangement joins TRBV18 to TRBJ2-7; D is undetermined. The germline CDR1 and CDR2 sequences are KGHSH and LQKENI. CDR3 length equals 12 residues. Trimming took 6 bases from V and 6 from J, leaving 12 bases between them. The DNA of the CDR3 is TGTGCCAGCTCCCGCGTAGCTGGCGAGCAGTACTTC. Its translation is CASSRVAGEQYF.

Ten or more counts support this clonotype. The chain couples TRBV6-4 to TRBJ2-6, with D unclear. V was trimmed by 2 bases and J by 3 bases, leaving 8 bases between them. Looked up from germline, CDR1 is MRHNA and CDR2 is SNTAGT. The CDR3 is made up of 15 amino acids. CDR3 loop: CASSDPAYGANVLTF. The CDR3 DNA reads TGTGCCAGCAGTGACCCTGCCTATGGGGCCAACGTCCTGACTTTC.

This clonotype came up many times. The rearrangement joins TRBV20-1 to TRBJ1-1; 8 bases match TRBD1. The germline CDR1 and CDR2 sequences are DFQATT and SNEGSKA (reference sequence). J gave up 1 base and V 5 bases, and 12 bases lay outside the gene matches. The CDR3 is 16 residues long. CDR3 loop: CSAGKAGGLTNTEAFF. For the CDR3, the DNA is TGCAGTGCTGGAAAAGCAGGGGGCTTGACGAACACTGAAGCTTTCTTT.

This clonotype has just one count. Relative to the germline gene, one junction end is altered; a read error may explain this. The chain carries TRBV6-1 and TRBJ1-2; no firm D call. This CDR3 is 14 amino acids long. Per germline, CDR1 MNHNS and CDR2 SASEGT. CDR3 loop: CASSYSNSDYGYTF. The CDR3 coding sequence is TGTGCCAGCAGTTACTCCAACTCGGACTATGGTTACACCTTC.

As to this clonotype: A junction end diverges from the germline sequence, so it may reflect a read error. The chain combines TRBV6-5 with TRBJ2-7; 9 bases line up with TRBD1. The germline V gene encodes CDR1 MNHEY and CDR2 SVGAGI. The CDR3 covers 14 residues. This CDR3 reads CASSHSRTGDEQYF. The DNA for the CDR3 is TGTGCCAGCAGTCACTCGCGGACAGGGGACGAGCAGTACTTC.

The chain couples TRBV25-1 to TRBJ2-3; TRBD2 is a possible D gene (6 bases). Germline V gene sequence: CDR1 MGHDK, CDR2 SYGVNS. This CDR3 region has 15 residues. V shed 3 bases and J shed 4 bases, with 14 bases lying between them. As DNA, the CDR3 is TGTGCCAGCAGTGAGGAGGGATTTTGGGCAGATACGCAGTATTTT. Its protein is CASSEEGFWADTQYF.

In this sample, this clonotype is medium-sized (0.01 to 0.1%). The V gene is TRBV7-2, the J gene TRBJ2-5; D gene unclear. This CDR3 comprises 12 residues. V was clipped by 5 bases and J by 1 base, with 5 bases between them. CDR1 is SGHTA and CDR2 is FQGNSA in the germline V gene. CDR3 amino acids: CASSPSQETQYF. CDR3 nucleotides: TGTGCCAGCAGCCCCTCCCAAGAGACCCAGTACTTC. The variable domain in full, completed from reference TRBV7-2 and TRBJ2-5, reads GAGVSQSPSNKVTEKGKDVELRCDPISGHTALYWYRQSLGQGLEFLIYFQGNSAPDKSGLPSDRFSAERTGGSVSTLTIQRTQQEDSAVYLCASSPSQETQYFGPGTRLLVL.

In regard to this clonotype: Mismatch with germline at one junction end may stem from a read error. V and J are TRBV11-2 and TRBJ2-1, with 9 bases lining up with TRBD2. The CDR3 is made up of 14 amino acids. In germline, CDR1 is SGHAT, CDR2 FQNNGV. The CDR3 spells CASRPGTSSNERFF. The DNA for the CDR3 is TGTGCCAGCAGGCCAGGGACTAGCAGCAATGAGCGGTTCTTC.

Notes on this clonotype: With a much larger clone just one base away, this may be a read error. The rearrangement uses TRBV9 and TRBJ2-7, with D possibly called TRBD1 or TRBD2 (6 bases each). CDR1 and CDR2 (germline): SGDLS, YYNGEE. There are 14 residues in the CDR3. The CDR3 coding sequence is TGTGCCAGCAGCCTCACAGGGTCGGGGGCCGAGCAGTCCTTC. It codes for CASSLTGSGAEQSF.

Of note for this clonotype: At one end the junction does not follow the germline gene, possibly because of a read error. CDR3 in DNA: TGTGCCAGCAGTGAAGACCGAGGCGGTGGGGGAAGGGCCTACGAGCACTACTTC. It translates to CASSEDRGGGGRAYEHYF. The chain joins TRBV2 to TRBJ2-7, with D possibly called TRBD1 or TRBD2 (5 bases each). The CDR3 loop spans 18 amino acids. Germline V gene data show CDR1 as SNHLY and CDR2 as FYNNEI.

The gene calls are TRBV6-1 and TRBJ2-3; possible D gene TRBD1, 5 bases. The CDR3 consists of 14 residues. Between the trimmed V and J ends, which lost 10 bases and 3 bases, there was a span of 17 bases. Germline CDR1 and CDR2: MNHNS and SASEGT. Written as DNA, the CDR3 is TGTGCCATAGGGCGGCAGGGCTTTACAGATACGCAGTATTTT. Protein sequence: CAIGRQGFTDTQYF.